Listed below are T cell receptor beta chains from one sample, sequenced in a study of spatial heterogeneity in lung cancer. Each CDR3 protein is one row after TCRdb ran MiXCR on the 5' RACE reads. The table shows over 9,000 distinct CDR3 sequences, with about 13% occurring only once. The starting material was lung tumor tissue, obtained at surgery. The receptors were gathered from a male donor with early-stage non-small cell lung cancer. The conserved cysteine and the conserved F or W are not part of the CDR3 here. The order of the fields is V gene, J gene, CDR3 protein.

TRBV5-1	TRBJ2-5	ASSLVQPQETQY
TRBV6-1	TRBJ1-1	ASSDRVTEAF
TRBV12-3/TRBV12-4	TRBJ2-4	ASSWAGGADYKNIQY
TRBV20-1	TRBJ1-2	SARDPRREGYT
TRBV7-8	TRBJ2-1	ASSLGGPNYNEQF
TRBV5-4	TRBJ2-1	ASSWELAGQGEQF
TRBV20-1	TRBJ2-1	SATGTRTYNEQF
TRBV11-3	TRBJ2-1	ASSYGQGKNEQF
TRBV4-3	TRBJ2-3	ASSPSFADTQY
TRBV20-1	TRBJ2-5	SAKLGGQETQY
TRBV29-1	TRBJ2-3	SVELGSHTDTQY
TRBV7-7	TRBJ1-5	ASSSSGQSLSNQPQH
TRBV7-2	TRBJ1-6	ARRDIFH
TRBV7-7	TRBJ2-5	ASSLGQGQETQY
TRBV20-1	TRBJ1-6	SARPDRRNSPLH
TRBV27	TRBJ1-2	ASSLSPGAPYGYT
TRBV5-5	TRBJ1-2	ASSLGGQDLYGYT
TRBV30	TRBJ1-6	AWSGGGPWDNSPLH
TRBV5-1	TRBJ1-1	ASSLGDRAEAF
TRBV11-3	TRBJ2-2	ASSPGQGGTGELF
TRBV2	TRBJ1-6	ASRRGSGGGNSPLH
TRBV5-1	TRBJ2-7	ASSSTGTQTYEQY
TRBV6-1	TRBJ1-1	ASSEVPTYWRAF
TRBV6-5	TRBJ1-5	ASRPQYRGRNQPQH
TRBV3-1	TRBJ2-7	ASSQDLGFYEQY
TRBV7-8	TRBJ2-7	ASSSDNYEQY
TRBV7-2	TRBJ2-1	ASSQQGNEQF
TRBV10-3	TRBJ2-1	AISDPTRYNEQF
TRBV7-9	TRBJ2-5	ASKLGVETQY
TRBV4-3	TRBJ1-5	ASSQGEDRGYQPQH
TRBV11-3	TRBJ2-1	ASSNTGDNEQF
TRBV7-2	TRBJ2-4	ASSPGSQMSGIQY
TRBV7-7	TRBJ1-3	ASSLGPASGNTIY
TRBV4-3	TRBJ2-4	ASSQARGDVDIQY
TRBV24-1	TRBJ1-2	ATLAGPGYGYT
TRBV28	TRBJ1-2	ASSQPRVGNYGYT
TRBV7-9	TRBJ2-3	ASSLARGDYTDTQY
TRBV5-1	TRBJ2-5	ASSFIRDGDQETQY
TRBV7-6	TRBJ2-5	ASRGPLLAGSKETQY
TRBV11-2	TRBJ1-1	ASSKTIEAF
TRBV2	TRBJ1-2	ASTRGPASRSGYT